A selection of T cell receptor beta chains follows, all from one sample in a study of T cells in Graves' hyperthyroidism and ophthalmopathy. TCRdb re-called the multiplex PCR reads with MiXCR, one entry per CDR3 protein. The repertoire holds about 530,000 distinct CDR3 sequences, with 15% to 20% as singletons. The sequenced material came from blood. The origin of the receptors is a woman aged 18-29 years with Graves' ophthalmopathy. Both conserved end residues are part of each CDR3. Fields, in order: V gene, J gene, clone size, D gene, CDR3 DNA, CDR3 protein. D genes are given only for firm matches. Rows may omit the clone size; those that give it use once, few, many or a size class.

>TRBV3-1|TRBJ2-2|-|-
TGTGCCAGCAGCCAAGTTAATGCCGGGCAGAACACCGGGGAGCTGTTTTTT
CASSQVNAGQNTGELFF
>TRBV15|TRBJ2-7|-|-
TGTGCCACCAGCAGAGATCCCCCGAAGCCCTACGAGCAGTACTTC
CATSRDPPKPYEQYF
>TRBV2|TRBJ1-1|many|-
TGTGCCAGCAGCGATCCGGGCCTAAACACTGAAGCTTTCTTT
CASSDPGLNTEAFF
>TRBV7-8|TRBJ1-3|-|-
TGTGCCAGCAGCTTAGGGGTTGGGGGGCGCTCTGGAGACACCATATATTTT
CASSLGVGGRSGDTIYF
>TRBV7-6|TRBJ2-5|-|TRBD2
TGTGCCAGCAGCCCCCGGGCTAGCGGGAGTGCGAGGGAGACCCAGTACTTC
CASSPRASGSARETQYF
>TRBV29-1|TRBJ1-1|many|-
TGCAGCGTTGGGGGATCGGAGACAGGGAACACTGAAGCTTTCTTT
CSVGGSETGNTEAFF
>TRBV20-1|TRBJ1-5|few|-
TGCAGTGCCCGGAAGACAGGTTCTAGCAATCAGCCCCAGCATTTT
CSARKTGSSNQPQHF
>TRBV27|TRBJ1-2|-|-
TGTGCCAGCAGTTTATCGGACCAGGCGGGGGCGGGCTATGGCTACACCTTC
CASSLSDQAGAGYGYTF
>TRBV28|TRBJ2-3|many|TRBD2
TGTGCCAGCAGTTCCCTAGGAAGCGGGGGAACAGATACGCAGTATTTT
CASSSLGSGGTDTQYF
>TRBV3-1|TRBJ1-1|many|-
TGTGCCAGCAGCCAAGATTTGATGGCCGCTGAAGCTTTCTTT
CASSQDLMAAEAFF
>TRBV6-1|TRBJ1-6|few|-
TGTGCCAGCAGTTATAGCTCCTATAATTCACCCCTCCACTTT
CASSYSSYNSPLHF
>TRBV11-1|TRBJ2-1|many|-
TGTGCCAGCAGCTTCGTGGCTCGACGCCCGGGGCAGTTCTTC
CASSFVARRPGQFF
>TRBV7-9|TRBJ2-7|-|-
TGTGCCAGCAGCCCAACCGGGACCGAATCCTACGAGCAGTACTTC
CASSPTGTESYEQYF
>TRBV5-4|TRBJ2-3|few|TRBD1
TGTGCCAGCACCACCCTTGGGGACAGGGGGACAGATACGCAGTATTTT
CASTTLGDRGTDTQYF
>TRBV30|TRBJ2-7|-|TRBD2
TGTGCCTGGAGTGGGCCGGGGGGCGAGCAGTACTTC
CAWSGPGGEQYF
>TRBV10-3|TRBJ1-2|many|-
TGTGCCATCAGTGAGGGCGAGTACTATGGCTACACCTTC
CAISEGEYYGYTF
>TRBV7-2|TRBJ1-1|few|-
TGTGCCAGCAGCCCCTGGACAGACGAAGCTTTCTTT
CASSPWTDEAFF
>TRBV5-4|TRBJ2-3|-|-
TGTGCCAGCAGCTTTAACAGGGTAATAGATACGCAGTATTTT
CASSFNRVIDTQYF
>TRBV20-1|TRBJ2-5|-|-
TGCAGTGCTTCGACAGTCGCGGACCAAGAGACCCAGTACTTC
CSASTVADQETQYF
>TRBV6-1|TRBJ2-2|few|-
TGTGCCAGCAGGGGGCTTGCGACCGGGGAGCTGTTTTTT
CASRGLATGELFF
>TRBV15|TRBJ1-5|-|TRBD1
TGTGCCACCTCGGACAGGGGTCCCAATCAGCCCCAGCATTTT
CATSDRGPNQPQHF
>TRBV11-3|TRBJ2-7|many|TRBD1
TGTGCCAGCAGCTCGCAGACCGGGACAGGACCAGTGCAGTACTTC
CASSSQTGTGPVQYF
>TRBV27|TRBJ2-1|many|TRBD2
TGTGCCAGCAGTCCCCTCCTAGCGGGGGGGCCGAGCTATGAGCAGTTCTTC
CASSPLLAGGPSYEQFF
>TRBV2|TRBJ2-7|-|TRBD2
TGTGCCAGCAGTGAGTTGGCGGGGGGCACCTACGAGCAGTACTTC
CASSELAGGTYEQYF
>TRBV7-7|TRBJ2-5|many|-
TGTGCTAGCAGCACGGACAGTCGAGAGGCCCAGTACTTC
CASSTDSREAQYF
>TRBV7-9|TRBJ1-2|many|-
TGTGCCAGCAGGCCCCTGACAGTGGTGGCAGGGCCGTTCGGCGGCTATGGCTACACCTTC
CASRPLTVVAGPFGGYGYTF
>TRBV7-3|TRBJ2-3|many|-
TGTGCCAGCAGCTTAATGCCAGCCCAAGCAGATACGCAGTATTTT
CASSLMPAQADTQYF
>TRBV12-3/TRBV12-4|TRBJ1-6|many|-
TGTGCCAGCCGGGGGGCGGTCAATTCACCCCTCCACTTT
CASRGAVNSPLHF
>TRBV5-5|TRBJ1-5|-|-
TGTGCCAGCAGCTCGAGCGGGAGCACAGATACGCAGCATTTT
CASSSSGSTDTQHF
>TRBV7-8|TRBJ1-5|-|TRBD1
TGTGCCAGCAGCTTAGGGGCTTACAGGGGGCACCAGCCCCAGCATTTT
CASSLGAYRGHQPQHF
>TRBV7-9|TRBJ2-7|many|TRBD1
TGTGCCAGCAGCTTAGGTTGGACAGGGCCCTCCTACGAGCAGTACTTC
CASSLGWTGPSYEQYF